Given below is one T cell receptor (beta chain) in context. Its antigen is currently unknown. The CDR3 is made up of 13 amino acids. V shed 1 base, J shed 3 bases, and the junction held 2 bases outside the gene matches. In germline, CDR1 is GTSNPN, CDR2 SVGIG (reference sequence). This record comes from a study of T cell responses to AZD1222 COVID-19 vaccine. Profiling relied on immunoSEQ multiplex PCR, and the TCRdb table lists in-frame clones only, not all of them. The sample includes around 78,000 clones, around 90% of them seen just once. Findings and limits, study-wide: Unmutated variant regions are reportedly the target of nearly half of TCRs that are spike-specific. It was only a handful of AZD1222 recipients who were seropositive at baseline. Along spike, vaccine-associated CD4 TCRs were found throughout, with dominance at 160-218 and 743-854. Donors were largely white British and mainly female; clonal diversity was possibly underestimated.

The receptor was derived from an adult in good health. Sequencing was performed on peripheral blood, taken on day 0 of AZD1222 vaccination. This chain uses TRBV30 with TRBJ2-7; 8 nucleotides align to TRBD2. The CDR3 DNA is TGTGCCTGGAGTGCCGGGACTAGCTACGAGCAGTACTTC. Translation gives CAWSAGTSYEQYF. The full variable domain, its missing parts supplied by reference TRBV30 and TRBJ2-7, is SQTIHQWPATLVQPVGSPLSLECTVEGTSNPNLYWYRQAAGRGLQLLFYSVGIGQISSEVPQNLSASRPQDRQFILSSKKLLLSDSGFYLCAWSAGTSYEQYFGPGTRLTVT.